These T cell receptor beta chains were read from a single sample in a study of response to subunit inactivated influenza vaccine. TCRdb passed the RT-PCR reads through MiXCR, listing each CDR3 protein once. The data hold 500,000 to 600,000 distinct CDR3 sequences, with approximately 10% observed a single time. The source material was PBMCs from blood, sampled on the day of vaccination. The receptors come from a man aged 50-59 years who received an inactivated influenza vaccine. CDR3s include the opening cysteine and the closing phenylalanine or tryptophan. Fields, in order: clone size, V gene, J gene, D gene, CDR3 DNA, CDR3 protein. The D gene is left open where the match is weak. A clone size is listed for some rows: how often the clone was seen (once, few, many), or a class if it is expanded.

>.|TRBV28|TRBJ2-7|.
TGTGCCAGCAGTTGGACAGCCTTGAGCTCCTACGAGCAGTACTTC
CASSWTALSSYEQYF
>.|TRBV20-1|TRBJ1-2|.
TGCAGTGCTAGAGTTCTTAGGGCAGGGCAATACTATGGCTACACCTTC
CSARVLRAGQYYGYTF
>.|TRBV5-5|TRBJ2-3|.
TGTGCCAGCAGCTTGCTGGACGGTTTCACAGATACGCAGTATTTT
CASSLLDGFTDTQYF
>.|TRBV6-1|TRBJ2-3|.
TGTGCCAGCATTGGGACCCGGGCAGATACGCAGTATTTT
CASIGTRADTQYF
>few|TRBV28|TRBJ2-7|.
TGTGCCAGCAGTTTTAGTGTGAAAGGGGAGTACTTC
CASSFSVKGEYF
>.|TRBV7-6|TRBJ2-1|TRBD2
TGTGCCAGCAGCACCTTCACTAGCGGTTACAATGAGCAGTTCTTC
CASSTFTSGYNEQFF
>few|TRBV9|TRBJ1-6|TRBD1
TGTGCCAGCAGCCCAGGGGGGGGGGCGTACTATAATTCACCCCTCCACTTT
CASSPGGGAYYNSPLHF
>few|TRBV7-9|TRBJ2-2|.
TGTGCCAGCAGCCCTCGGACTCGTGGGGAGCTGTTTTTT
CASSPRTRGELFF
>few|TRBV24-1|TRBJ2-3|.
TGTGCCACCAGTGACCTGAAGGGGACCACAGATACGCAGTATTTT
CATSDLKGTTDTQYF
>.|TRBV11-2|TRBJ2-7|TRBD2
TGTGCCAGCAGCTTAGGGGGGGGGTCAGGGTTTTACTCCTACGAGCAGTACTTC
CASSLGGGSGFYSYEQYF
>.|TRBV6-4|TRBJ2-2|.
TGTGCCAGCAGTGAGACCTATCAAAGCACCGGGGAGCTGTTTTTT
CASSETYQSTGELFF
>few|TRBV12-3/TRBV12-4|TRBJ2-1|.
TGTGCCGGGGGGCTGGGGAGGCGCGAGCAGTTCTTC
CAGGLGRREQFF
>.|TRBV4-3|TRBJ2-6|.
TGCGCCAGCAGCCAAGAAGGCCAGGGGTACTCTGGGGCCAACGTCCTGACTTTC
CASSQEGQGYSGANVLTF
>.|TRBV5-1|TRBJ2-5|.
TGCGCCAGCAGCTGGGATCGGAAGACCCAGTACTTC
CASSWDRKTQYF
>few|TRBV28|TRBJ2-5|.
TGTGCCAGCGGGTTCAGTGTCCCGGAGACCCAGTACTTC
CASGFSVPETQYF
>few|TRBV20-1|TRBJ2-3|.
TGCAGTGCTAGGAGAACGGGACCAGATACGCAGTATTTT
CSARRTGPDTQYF
>.|TRBV11-2|TRBJ2-2|.
TGTGCCAGCAGCTTAGAGGGGCTAGCAGTCGGGGTGCTGTTTTTT
CASSLEGLAVGVLFF
>many|TRBV9|TRBJ2-1|.
TGTGCCAGCAGCAAAGCCGGGACTGGCTACAATGAGCAGTTCTTC
CASSKAGTGYNEQFF
>few|TRBV28|TRBJ2-3|TRBD1
TGTGCCAGCGGCCCCCGGGACAGGGGCTTGGAAGATACGCAGTATTTT
CASGPRDRGLEDTQYF
>.|TRBV10-2|TRBJ2-1|.
TGCGCCAGCAGAGCCGGATCGAGTAACGAGCAGTTCTTC
CASRAGSSNEQFF
>many|TRBV4-1|TRBJ2-1|TRBD1
TGCGCCAGCAGCAGTCAGGGGGAAGCCTACAATGAGCAGTTCTTC
CASSSQGEAYNEQFF
>few|TRBV5-1|TRBJ2-7|.
TGCGCCAGCGCCACCCAGGGCTCCTACGAGCAGTACTTC
CASATQGSYEQYF
>.|TRBV12-3/TRBV12-4|TRBJ1-2|.
TGTGCCAGCAGTTTTGGCAGCCGCGGCTATGGCTACACCTTC
CASSFGSRGYGYTF